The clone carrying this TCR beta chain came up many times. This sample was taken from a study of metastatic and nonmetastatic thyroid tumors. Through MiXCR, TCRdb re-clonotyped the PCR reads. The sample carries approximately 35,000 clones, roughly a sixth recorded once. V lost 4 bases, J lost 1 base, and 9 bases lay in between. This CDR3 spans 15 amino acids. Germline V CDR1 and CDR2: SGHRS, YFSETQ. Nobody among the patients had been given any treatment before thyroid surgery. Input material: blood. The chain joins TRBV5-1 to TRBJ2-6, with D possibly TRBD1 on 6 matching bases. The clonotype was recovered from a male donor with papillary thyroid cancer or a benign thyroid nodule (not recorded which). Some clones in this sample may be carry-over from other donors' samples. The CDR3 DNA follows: TGCGCCAGCAGCGGAGACAGGTCTGGGGCCAACGTCCTGACTTTC. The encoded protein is CASSGDRSGANVLTF.